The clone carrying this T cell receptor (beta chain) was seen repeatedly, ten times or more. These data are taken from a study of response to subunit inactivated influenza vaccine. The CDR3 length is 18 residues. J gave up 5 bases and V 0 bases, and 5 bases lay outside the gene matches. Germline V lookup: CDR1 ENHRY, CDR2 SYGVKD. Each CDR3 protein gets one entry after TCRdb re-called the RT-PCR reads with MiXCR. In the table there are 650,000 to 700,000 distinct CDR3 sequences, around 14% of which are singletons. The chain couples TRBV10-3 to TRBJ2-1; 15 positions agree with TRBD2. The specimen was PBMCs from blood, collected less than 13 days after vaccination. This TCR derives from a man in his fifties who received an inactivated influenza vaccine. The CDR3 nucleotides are TGTGCCATCAGTGAGTCGGGGGGACTAGCGGGGGGAAACAATGAGCAGTTCTTC. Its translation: CAISESGGLAGGNNEQFF.